This TCR beta chain came from a study of cytomegalovirus exposure and HLA in healthy donors. Study-wide points: A further, later analysis showed that HLA-associated TCR beta chains (compared with equally common others) were more clonally expanded. Being productive about 90% or about 30% of the time was typical of most TCR beta V segments in an earlier analysis.

Vbeta (60) and Jbeta (13) primers were used in the PCR. Only in-frame clones appear in the TCRdb table, and some are missing; sequencing was by immunoSEQ multiplex PCR. The data contain under 200,000 clones, around 77% of them singletons. This CDR3 is 15 amino acids long. CDR1 and CDR2 (germline): KGHSH, LQKENI. The V end was cut by 1 base, the J end by 0 bases, with 9 bases between. Regarding this clone: What it binds is unknown.

This TCR derives from a female donor in good health and CMV-seronegative. The rearrangement links TRBV18 to TRBJ1-1; D is unclear. Source material: PBMCs. CDR3 in amino acids: CASSPQSGVNTEAFF. Written as DNA, the CDR3 is TGTGCCAGCTCACCACAGAGCGGGGTGAACACTGAAGCTTTCTTT.